This T cell receptor beta chain was recorded in a study of beta chain features in type 1 diabetes. About this clone: Antigen: not known.

The V gene's germline CDR1 is SEHNR and CDR2 FQNEAQ (reference sequence). Losses at the gene ends were 5 bases for V and 8 bases for J; bases not matched to a gene: 8. The CDR3 spans 14 residues. On average, the one heparinised blood draw given by each donor was about 120 mL. Every isolated RNA sample was fully reverse transcribed, so sequencing captured expressed TCRB transcripts. Only in-frame clones appear in the TCRdb table, and some are missing; sequencing was by immunoSEQ multiplex PCR. This sample has about 700,000 clones, with around an eighth found just once. Whole-study findings and limits: TCRB CDR3s were moderately but significantly shorter in Type 1 diabetes patients in all four CD4+ subsets.

The source is a man aged 18 to 29 with type 1 diabetes. The sequenced material came from naive CD4+ T cells from blood. This chain uses TRBV7-9 with TRBJ2-1; 8 bases map to TRBD1. Written as DNA, the CDR3 is TGTGCCAGCAGCCCAAGACAGGGGTGGTATGAGCAGTTCTTC. Amino acid sequence: CASSPRQGWYEQFF.